This T cell receptor beta chain was identified in a study of T cell repertoires in cytomegalovirus infection. Study as a whole: Shared public TCR beta signatures pointed to both CMV infection and a matching HLA type. General observations from the study: HLA-C-restricted CMV-specific TCR beta clonotypes prevailed in the ex vivo response.

Each CDR3 protein gets one entry after TCRdb re-called the reads with MiXCR. Here the sample spans some 180,000 distinct CDR3 sequences, about 15% being singletons. The V end lost 7 bases, the J end lost 3 bases, and 16 bases lay between the germline ends. CDR3 length: 14 residues. Germline loops: CDR1 MNHEY, CDR2 SVGEGT. This clonotype has just a few counts. Antigen specificity is unknown. The material sequenced was CD8+ T cells from PBMCs. The chain couples TRBV6-2 or TRBV6-3 to TRBJ2-7, with D hard to call. The receptor's source is a human donor in good health (CMV status not recorded). Some clones in this sample may be carry-over from other donors' samples. The CDR3 here is CASKDQSPLYEQYF. The CDR3 DNA is TGTGCCAGCAAAGACCAGTCCCCCCTCTACGAGCAGTACTTC.